This TCR beta chain is from a study of blood T cells in healthy people across ages. Together with a sample-barcoded 5' primer, a J-beta primer mix was included in a second PCR lasting roughly 6 to 12 cycles. TCRdb redid the calling of the 5' RACE reads with MiXCR, one entry per CDR3 protein. This table has hundreds of thousands of distinct CDR3 sequences, approximately 53% appearing once. The CDR3 totals 13 residues. Germline V gene sequence: CDR1 DFQATT, CDR2 SNEGSKA (reference sequence). V gave up 5 bases and J gave up 4 bases, with 14 bases separating them. J is TRBJ1-1 and V is TRBV20-1; a possible D gene is TRBD1 (5 bases). The sequencing input was blood. The TCR comes from a middle-aged man in good health. The CDR3 loop reads CSAGGGFSTEAFF. CDR3 DNA: TGCAGTGCTGGGGGGGGTTTTAGCACTGAAGCTTTCTTT.